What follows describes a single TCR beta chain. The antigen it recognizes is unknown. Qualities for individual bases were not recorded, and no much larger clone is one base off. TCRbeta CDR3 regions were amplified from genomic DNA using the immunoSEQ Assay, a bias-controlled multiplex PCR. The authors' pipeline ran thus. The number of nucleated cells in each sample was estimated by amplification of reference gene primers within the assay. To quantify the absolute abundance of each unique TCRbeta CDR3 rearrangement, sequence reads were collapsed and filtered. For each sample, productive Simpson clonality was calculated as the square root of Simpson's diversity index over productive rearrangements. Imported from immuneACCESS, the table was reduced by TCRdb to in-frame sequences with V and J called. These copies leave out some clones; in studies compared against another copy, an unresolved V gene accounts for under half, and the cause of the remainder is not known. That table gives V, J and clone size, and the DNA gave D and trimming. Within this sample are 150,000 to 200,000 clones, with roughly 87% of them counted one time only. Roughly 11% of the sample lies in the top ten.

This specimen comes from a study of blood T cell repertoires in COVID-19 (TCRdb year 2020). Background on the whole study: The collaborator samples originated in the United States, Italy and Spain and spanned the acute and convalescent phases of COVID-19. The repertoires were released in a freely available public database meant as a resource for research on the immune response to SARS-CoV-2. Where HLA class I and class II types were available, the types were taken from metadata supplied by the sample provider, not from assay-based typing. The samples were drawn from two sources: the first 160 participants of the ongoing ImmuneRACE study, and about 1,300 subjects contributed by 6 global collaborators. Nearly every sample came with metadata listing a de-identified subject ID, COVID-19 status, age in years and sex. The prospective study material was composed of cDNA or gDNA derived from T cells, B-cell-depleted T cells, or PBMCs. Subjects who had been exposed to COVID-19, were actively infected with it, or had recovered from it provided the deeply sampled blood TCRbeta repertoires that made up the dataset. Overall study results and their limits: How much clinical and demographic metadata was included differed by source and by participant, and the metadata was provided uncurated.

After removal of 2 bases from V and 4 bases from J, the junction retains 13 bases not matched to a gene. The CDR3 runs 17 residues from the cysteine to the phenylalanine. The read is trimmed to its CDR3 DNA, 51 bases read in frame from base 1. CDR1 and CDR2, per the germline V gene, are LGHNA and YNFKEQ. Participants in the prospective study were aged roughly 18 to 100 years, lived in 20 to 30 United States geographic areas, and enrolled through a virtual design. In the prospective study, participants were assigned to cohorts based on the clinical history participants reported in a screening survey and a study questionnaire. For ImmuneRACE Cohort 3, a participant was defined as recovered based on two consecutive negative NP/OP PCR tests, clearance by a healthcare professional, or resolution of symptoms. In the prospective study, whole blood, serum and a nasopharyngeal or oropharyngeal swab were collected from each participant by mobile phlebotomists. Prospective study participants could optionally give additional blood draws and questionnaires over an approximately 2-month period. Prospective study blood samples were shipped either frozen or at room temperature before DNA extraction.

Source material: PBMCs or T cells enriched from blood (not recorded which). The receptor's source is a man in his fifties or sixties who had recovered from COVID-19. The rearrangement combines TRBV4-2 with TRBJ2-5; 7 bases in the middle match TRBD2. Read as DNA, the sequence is TGTGCCAGCAGCCAACCCATTGGGCTCGGGGGGACAGAGACCCAGTACTTC. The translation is CASSQPIGLGGTETQYF.